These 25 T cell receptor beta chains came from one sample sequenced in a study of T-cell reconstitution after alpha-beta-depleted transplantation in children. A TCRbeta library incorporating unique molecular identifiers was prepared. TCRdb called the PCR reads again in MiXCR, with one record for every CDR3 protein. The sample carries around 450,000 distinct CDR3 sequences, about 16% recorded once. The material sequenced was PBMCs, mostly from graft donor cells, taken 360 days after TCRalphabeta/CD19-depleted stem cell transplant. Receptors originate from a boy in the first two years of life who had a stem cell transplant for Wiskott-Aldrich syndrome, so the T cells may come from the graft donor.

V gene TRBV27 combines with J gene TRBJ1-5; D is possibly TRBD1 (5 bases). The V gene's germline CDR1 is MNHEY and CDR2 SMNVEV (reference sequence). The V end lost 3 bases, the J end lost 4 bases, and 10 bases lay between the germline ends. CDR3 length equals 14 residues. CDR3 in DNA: TGTGCCAGCAGTTTTAACAGGACTAATCAGCCCCAGCATTTT. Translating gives CASSFNRTNQPQHF.

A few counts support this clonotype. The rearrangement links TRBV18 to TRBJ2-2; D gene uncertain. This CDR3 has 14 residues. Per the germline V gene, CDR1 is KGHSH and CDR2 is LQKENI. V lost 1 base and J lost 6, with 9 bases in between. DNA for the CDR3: TGTGCCAGCTCACCACGGGAAGTTGCCGGGGAGCTGTTTTTT. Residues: CASSPREVAGELFF.

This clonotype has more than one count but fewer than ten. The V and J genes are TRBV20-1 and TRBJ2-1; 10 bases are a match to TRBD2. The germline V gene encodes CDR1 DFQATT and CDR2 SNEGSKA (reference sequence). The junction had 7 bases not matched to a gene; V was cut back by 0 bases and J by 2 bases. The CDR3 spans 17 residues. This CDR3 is CSARDPDSGGPYNEQFF. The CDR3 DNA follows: TGCAGTGCTAGAGATCCAGATAGCGGGGGGCCCTACAATGAGCAGTTCTTC.

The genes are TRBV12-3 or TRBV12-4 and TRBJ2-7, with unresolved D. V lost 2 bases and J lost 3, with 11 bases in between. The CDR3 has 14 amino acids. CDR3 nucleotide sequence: TGTGCCAGCAGTTTAACCCCCGCTGGCTACGAGCAGTACTTC. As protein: CASSLTPAGYEQYF.

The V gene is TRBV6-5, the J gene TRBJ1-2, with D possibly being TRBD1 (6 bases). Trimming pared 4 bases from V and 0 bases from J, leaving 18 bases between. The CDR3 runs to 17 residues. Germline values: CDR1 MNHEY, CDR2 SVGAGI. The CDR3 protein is CASSSLVTGLANYGYTF. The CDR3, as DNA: TGTGCCAGCAGTTCTCTCGTGACAGGACTAGCTAACTATGGCTACACCTTC.

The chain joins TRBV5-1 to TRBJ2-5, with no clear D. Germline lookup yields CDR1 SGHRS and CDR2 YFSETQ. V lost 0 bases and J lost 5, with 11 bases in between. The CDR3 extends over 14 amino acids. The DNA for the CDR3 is TGCGCCAGCAGCTTGGTTAGCTTGCGGGAGACCCAGTACTTC. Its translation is CASSLVSLRETQYF.

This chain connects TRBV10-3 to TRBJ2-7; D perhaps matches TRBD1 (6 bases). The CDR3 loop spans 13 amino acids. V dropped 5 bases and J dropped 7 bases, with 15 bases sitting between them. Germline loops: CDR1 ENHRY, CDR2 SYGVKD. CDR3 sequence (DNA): TGTGCCATCAGTATGAACAGGGAACGGGAGCAGTACTTC. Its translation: CAISMNREREQYF.

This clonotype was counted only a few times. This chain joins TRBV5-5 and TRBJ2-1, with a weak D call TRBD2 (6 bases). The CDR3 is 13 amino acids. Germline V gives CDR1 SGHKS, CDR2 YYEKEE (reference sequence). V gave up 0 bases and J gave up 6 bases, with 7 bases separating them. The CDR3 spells CASSLGTINEQFF. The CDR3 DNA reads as TGTGCCAGCAGCTTGGGGACTATCAATGAGCAGTTCTTC.

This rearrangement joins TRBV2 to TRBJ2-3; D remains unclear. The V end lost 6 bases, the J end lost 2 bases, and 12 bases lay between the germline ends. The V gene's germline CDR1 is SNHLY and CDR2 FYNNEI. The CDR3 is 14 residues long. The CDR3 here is CASSAARFTDTQYF. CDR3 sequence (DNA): TGTGCCAGCAGCGCTGCCAGGTTCACAGATACGCAGTATTTT.

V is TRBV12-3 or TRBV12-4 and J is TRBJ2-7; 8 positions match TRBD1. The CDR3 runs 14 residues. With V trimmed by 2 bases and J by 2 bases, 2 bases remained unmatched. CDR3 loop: CASSLKTGAYEQYF. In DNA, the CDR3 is TGTGCCAGCAGTTTAAAGACAGGGGCCTACGAGCAGTACTTC.

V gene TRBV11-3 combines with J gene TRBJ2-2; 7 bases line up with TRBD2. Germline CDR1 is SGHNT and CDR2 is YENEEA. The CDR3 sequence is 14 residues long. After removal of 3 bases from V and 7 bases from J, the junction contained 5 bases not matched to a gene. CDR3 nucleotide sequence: TGTGCCAGCAGCTTTACCGCGGGAGTCGGGGAGCTGTTTTTT. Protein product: CASSFTAGVGELFF.

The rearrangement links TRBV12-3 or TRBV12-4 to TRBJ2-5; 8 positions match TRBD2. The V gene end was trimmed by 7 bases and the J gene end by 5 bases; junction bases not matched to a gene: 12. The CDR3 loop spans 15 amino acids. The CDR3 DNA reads TGTGCCAGCACCTCCTTAGCGGGAAGTTGGGAGACCCAGTACTTC. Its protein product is CASTSLAGSWETQYF.

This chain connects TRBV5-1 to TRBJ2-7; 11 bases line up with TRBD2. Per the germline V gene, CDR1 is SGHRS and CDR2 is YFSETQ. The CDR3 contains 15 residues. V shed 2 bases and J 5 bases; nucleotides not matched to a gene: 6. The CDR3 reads CASSLLTSGAHEQYF. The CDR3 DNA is TGCGCCAGCAGCTTATTGACTAGCGGGGCCCACGAGCAGTACTTC. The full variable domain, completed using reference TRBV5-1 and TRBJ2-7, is KAGVTQTPRYLIKTRGQQVTLSCSPISGHRSVSWYQQTPGQGLQFLFEYFSETQRNKGNFPGRFSGRQFSNSRSEMNVSTLELGDSALYLCASSLLTSGAHEQYFGPGTRLTVT.

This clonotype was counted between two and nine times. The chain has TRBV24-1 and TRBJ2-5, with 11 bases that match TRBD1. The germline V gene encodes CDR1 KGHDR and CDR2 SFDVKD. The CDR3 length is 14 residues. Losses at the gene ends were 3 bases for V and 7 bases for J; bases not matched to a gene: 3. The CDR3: CATSDRTGGTTQYF. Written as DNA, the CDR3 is TGTGCCACCAGTGATCGGACAGGGGGCACGACCCAGTACTTC.

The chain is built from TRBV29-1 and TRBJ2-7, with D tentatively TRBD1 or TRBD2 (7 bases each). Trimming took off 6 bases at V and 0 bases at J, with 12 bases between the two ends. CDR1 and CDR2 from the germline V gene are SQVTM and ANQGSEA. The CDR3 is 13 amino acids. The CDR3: CSVAGQISYEQYF. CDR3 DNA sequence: TGCAGCGTAGCGGGACAGATCTCCTACGAGCAGTACTTC.

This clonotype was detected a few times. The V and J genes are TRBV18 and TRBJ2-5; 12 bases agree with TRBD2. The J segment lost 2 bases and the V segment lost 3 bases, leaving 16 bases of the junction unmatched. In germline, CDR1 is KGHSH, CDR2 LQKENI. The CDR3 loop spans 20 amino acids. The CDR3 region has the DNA TGTGCCAGCTCACCGGAGCCTCGGGTGGGACTAGCGGGTAAACAAGAGACCCAGTACTTC. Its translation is CASSPEPRVGLAGKQETQYF.

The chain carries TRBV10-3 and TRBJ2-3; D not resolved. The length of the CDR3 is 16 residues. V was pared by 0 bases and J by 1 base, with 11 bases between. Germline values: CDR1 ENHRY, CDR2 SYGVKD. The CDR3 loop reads CAISESLGRGTDTQYF. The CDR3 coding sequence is TGTGCCATCAGTGAGTCCTTAGGACGGGGCACAGATACGCAGTATTTT.

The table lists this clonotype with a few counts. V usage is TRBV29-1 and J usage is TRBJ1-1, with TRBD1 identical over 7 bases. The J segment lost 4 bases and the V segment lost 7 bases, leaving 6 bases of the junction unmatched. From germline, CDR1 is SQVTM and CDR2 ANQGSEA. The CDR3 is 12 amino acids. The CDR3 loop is CSALQGSTEAFF. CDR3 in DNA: TGCAGCGCCCTACAGGGGTCCACTGAAGCTTTCTTT.

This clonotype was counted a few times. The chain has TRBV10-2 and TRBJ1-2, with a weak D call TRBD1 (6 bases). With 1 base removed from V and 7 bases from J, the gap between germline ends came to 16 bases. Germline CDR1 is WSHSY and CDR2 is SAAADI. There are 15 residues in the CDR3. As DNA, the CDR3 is TGCGCCAGCAGTGAGTTCGCTGCAACAGGGTCTGGCTACACCTTC. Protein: CASSEFAATGSGYTF.

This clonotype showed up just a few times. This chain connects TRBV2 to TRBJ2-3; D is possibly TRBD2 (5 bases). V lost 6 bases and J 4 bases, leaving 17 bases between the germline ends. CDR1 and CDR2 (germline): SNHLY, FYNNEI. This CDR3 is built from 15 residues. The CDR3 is CASRERRTGSDTQYF. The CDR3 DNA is TGTGCCAGCAGAGAGAGAAGGACTGGGTCAGATACGCAGTATTTT.

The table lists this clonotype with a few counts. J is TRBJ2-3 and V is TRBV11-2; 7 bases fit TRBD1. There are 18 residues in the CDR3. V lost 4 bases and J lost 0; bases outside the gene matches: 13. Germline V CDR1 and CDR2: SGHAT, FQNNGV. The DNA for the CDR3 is TGTGCCAGCAGCTCCATAGGGGGCGGACAGCCTAGCACAGATACGCAGTATTTT. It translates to CASSSIGGGQPSTDTQYF.

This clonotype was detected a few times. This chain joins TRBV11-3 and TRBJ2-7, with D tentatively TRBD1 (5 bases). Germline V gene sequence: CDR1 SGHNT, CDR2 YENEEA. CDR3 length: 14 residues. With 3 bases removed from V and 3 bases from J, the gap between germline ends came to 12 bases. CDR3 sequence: CASSLDDRRYEQYF. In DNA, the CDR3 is TGTGCCAGCAGCTTGGATGACAGACGCTACGAGCAGTACTTC.

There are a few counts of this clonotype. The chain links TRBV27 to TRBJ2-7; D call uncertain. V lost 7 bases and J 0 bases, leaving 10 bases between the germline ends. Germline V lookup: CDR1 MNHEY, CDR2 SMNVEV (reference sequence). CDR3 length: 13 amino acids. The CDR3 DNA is TGTGCCAGCAAGTCGCAGCTCTCCTACGAGCAGTACTTC. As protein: CASKSQLSYEQYF.

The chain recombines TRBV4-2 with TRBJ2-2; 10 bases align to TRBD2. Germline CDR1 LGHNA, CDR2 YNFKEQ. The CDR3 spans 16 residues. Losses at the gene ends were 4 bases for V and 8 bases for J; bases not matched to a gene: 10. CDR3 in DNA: TGTGCCAGCAGCCGAATACCAAGCGGGGGGGTAGGGGAGCTGTTTTTT. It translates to CASSRIPSGGVGELFF.

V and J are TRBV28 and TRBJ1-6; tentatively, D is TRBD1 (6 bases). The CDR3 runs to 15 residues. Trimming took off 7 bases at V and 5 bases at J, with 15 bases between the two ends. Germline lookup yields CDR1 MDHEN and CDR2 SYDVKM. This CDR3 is CASILGGPNNSPLHF. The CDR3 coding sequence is TGTGCCAGCATCTTGGGGGGGCCGAATAATTCACCCCTCCACTTT.